Listed here are 30 T cell receptor beta chains from one sample, sequenced in a study of blood T cell repertoires in COVID-19. The method was immunoSEQ multiplex PCR; TCRdb's version includes in-frame clones alone and lacks a portion of them. Of some 200,000 clones listed, around 86% are singletons. Material: peripheral blood. These receptors were taken from an older man with acute or convalescent COVID-19.

The chain recombines TRBV2 with TRBJ2-1; TRBD2 matches 10 bases. The CDR3 sequence is 14 residues long. After removal of 6 bases from V and 2 bases from J, the junction contained 1 base not matched to a gene. Germline CDR1 and CDR2: SNHLY and FYNNEI. CDR3 coding DNA: TGTGCCAGCAGAGGACTAGCGGCCTACAATGAGCAGTTCTTC. Translated: CASRGLAAYNEQFF.

The V call is TRBV10-1, the J call TRBJ2-1; TRBD1 aligns across 9 bases. CDR3 length: 15 amino acids. CDR1 is WNHNN, CDR2 SYGVQD, per germline (reference sequence). V lost 11 bases, J lost 8 bases, and 16 bases stayed unmatched. The CDR3 is CAASPGTGRVYEQFF. Written as DNA, the CDR3 is TGCGCCGCGTCGCCCGGGACAGGGAGAGTATATGAGCAGTTCTTC.

This chain uses TRBV27 with TRBJ1-6; TRBD1 might be the D (5 bases). The germline CDR1 and CDR2 sequences are MNHEY and SMNVEV (reference sequence). The CDR3 length is 15 residues. V was shortened by 5 bases and J by 5 bases, with 13 bases between the two germline ends. CDR3 protein: CASSPAGGDNSPLHF. CDR3 DNA sequence: TGTGCCAGCAGTCCAGCGGGAGGGGATAATTCACCCCTCCACTTT.

The rearrangement uses TRBV21-1 and TRBJ2-3; the tabulated D call, TRBD2, remains unverified against the DNA. TRBV21-1 has pseudogene status. The CDR3 extends over 15 amino acids. Here the CDR3 reads CASSKARRDTDTQYF. CDR3 sequence (DNA): TGTGCCAGCAGCAAAGCGCGGAGAGACACAGATACGCAGTATTTT.

The V and J genes are TRBV3-1 (or the pseudogene TRBV3-2) and TRBJ2-7; 8 positions agree with TRBD1. The CDR3 has 15 residues. Trimming took 4 bases from V and 3 from J; bases not matched to a gene: 8. Germline V gene data show CDR1 as LGHDT and CDR2 as YNNKEL (reference sequence). This CDR3 is CASSPQGATYYEQYV. CDR3 nucleotides: TGTGCCAGCAGCCCCCAGGGGGCTACCTACTACGAGCAGTACGTC.

The chain employs TRBV19 and TRBJ1-3, with 7 bases that match TRBD1. The CDR3 totals 18 residues. CDR1 is LNHDA and CDR2 is SQIVND in the germline V gene (reference sequence). The V gene end was trimmed by 1 base and the J gene end by 3 bases; junction bases not matched to a gene: 12. In DNA form, the CDR3 reads TGTGCCAGTAGTATAGGGGGGACAGCCGGGACGTATGGAAACACCATATATTTT. Translated: CASSIGGTAGTYGNTIYF.

The chain combines TRBV15 with TRBJ1-2; no clear D gene. V was cut by 1 base and J by 5 bases, with 11 bases left in between. The CDR3 covers 14 residues. Germline V gives CDR1 LNHNV, CDR2 YYDKDF (reference sequence). The DNA for the CDR3 is TGTGCCACCAGCAGAGCGGCGGAACCTTATGGCTACACCTTC. It translates to CATSRAAEPYGYTF.

This chain connects TRBV6-6 to TRBJ2-3, with a possible D match to TRBD1 (5 bases). The CDR3 is made up of 15 amino acids. V lost 4 bases and J lost 6, with 17 bases in between. Germline V gene sequence: CDR1 MNHNY, CDR2 SVGAGI (reference sequence). CDR3: CASSSLGASGDTQYF. The CDR3 nucleotides read TGTGCCAGCAGTTCCCTGGGTGCCTCAGGGGATACGCAGTATTTT.

The chain has TRBV3-1 (or the pseudogene TRBV3-2) and TRBJ2-7; 9 bases fit TRBD1. V shed 6 bases, J shed 1 base, and the junction held 4 bases outside the gene matches. CDR3 length: 14 amino acids. Germline CDR1 and CDR2: LGHDT and YNNKEL (reference sequence). CDR3 in amino acids: CASRAGTGSYEQYF. The CDR3 DNA sequence: TGTGCCAGCAGAGCCGGGACAGGGTCCTACGAGCAGTACTTC.

The chain has TRBV25-1 and TRBJ1-1; TRBD1 matches 7 bases. The CDR3 runs to 13 residues. J lost 4 bases, V lost 7 bases, and 6 bases had no gene match. Germline loops: CDR1 MGHDK, CDR2 SYGVNS. The CDR3: CASISGGSTEAFF. CDR3 bases: TGTGCCAGCATCTCAGGGGGGAGCACTGAAGCTTTCTTT. Using reference TRBV25-1 and TRBJ1-1 for the parts outside the CDR3, the full variable domain is EADIYQTPRYLVIGTGKKITLECSQTMGHDKMYWYQQDPGMELHLIHYSYGVNSTEKGDLSSESTVSRIRTEHFPLTLESARPSHTSQYLCASISGGSTEAFFGQGTRLTVV.

A few counts support this clone. The rearrangement joins TRBV19 to TRBJ2-1; D is perhaps TRBD2 (5 bases). CDR3 length: 13 residues. Germline lookup yields CDR1 LNHDA and CDR2 SQIVND (reference sequence). V was shortened by 8 bases and J by 4 bases, with 12 bases between the two germline ends. The CDR3 sequence: CASGGIEYNEQFF. In DNA, the CDR3 is TGTGCCAGTGGAGGCATAGAATACAATGAGCAGTTCTTC.

The J gene is TRBJ1-1, the V gene TRBV15, with D unresolved. Germline CDR1 reads LNHNV; CDR2 reads YYDKDF (reference sequence). V was trimmed by 4 bases and J by 0 bases, leaving 12 bases between them. The CDR3 loop spans 15 amino acids. The chain's CDR3 is CATSTHLGLNTEAFF. In nucleotides, the CDR3 is TGTGCCACCAGCACCCATTTGGGCCTGAACACTGAAGCTTTCTTT. The entire variable domain, with the rest obtained from reference TRBV15 and TRBJ1-1, is as follows: DAMVIQNPRYQVTQFGKPVTLSCSQTLNHNVMYWYQQKSSQAPKLLFHYYDKDFNNEADTPDNFQSRRPNTSFCFLDIRSPGLGDTAMYLCATSTHLGLNTEAFFGQGTRLTVV.

The V call is TRBV30, the J call TRBJ2-1, with D possibly being TRBD1 (6 bases). There are 14 residues in the CDR3. V was trimmed by 2 bases and J by 5 bases, leaving 13 bases between them. CDR1 and CDR2 from the germline V gene are GTSNPN and SVGIG (reference sequence). CDR3: CAWSPDRLNNEQFF. The CDR3 nucleotides read TGTGCCTGGAGTCCCGACAGGCTCAACAATGAGCAGTTCTTC.

This rearrangement joins TRBV19 to TRBJ1-2; 8 nucleotides align to TRBD1. This CDR3 is built from 13 residues. Germline CDR1 is LNHDA and CDR2 is SQIVND (reference sequence). V lost 6 bases and J lost 4; bases outside the gene matches: 4. CDR3 sequence: CASRLTGVYGYTF. The CDR3 DNA reads TGTGCCAGTAGGTTGACAGGGGTCTATGGCTACACCTTC.

The chain links TRBV10-1 to TRBJ2-3, with D tentatively TRBD2 (6 bases). Germline V gene lookup returns CDR1 WNHNN and CDR2 SYGVQD (reference sequence). The V end lost 8 bases, the J end lost 4 bases, and 22 bases lay between the germline ends. This CDR3 spans 16 amino acids. The CDR3 loop reads CASGGGFDPGADTQYF. CDR3 nucleotide sequence: TGCGCCAGCGGGGGAGGATTTGACCCCGGCGCAGATACGCAGTATTTT.

The chain carries TRBV25-1 and TRBJ2-7; D is undetermined. The CDR3 has 13 amino acids. Germline CDR1 and CDR2: MGHDK and SYGVNS. Trimming left V 0 bases short and J 1 base short, with 4 bases between. The CDR3 spells CASSEYLSYEQYF. CDR3 nucleotide sequence: TGTGCCAGCAGTGAATATCTGTCCTACGAGCAGTACTTC.

The rearrangement uses TRBV2 and TRBJ1-6, with TRBD1 identical over 10 bases. Germline CDR1 is SNHLY and CDR2 is FYNNEI. The J segment lost 6 bases and the V segment lost 6 bases, leaving 8 bases of the junction unmatched. The CDR3 runs 16 residues. The CDR3 region is CASRRGQGLSNSPLHF. In nucleotides, the CDR3 is TGTGCCAGCAGGAGGGGACAGGGGCTCAGTAATTCACCCCTCCACTTT.

This sequence joins TRBV2 and TRBJ2-6; 12 bases line up with TRBD2. The germline gives CDR1 SNHLY, CDR2 FYNNEI. V shed 6 bases, J shed 0 bases, and the junction held 3 bases outside the gene matches. The CDR3 contains 17 residues. CDR3 residues: CASRTSGGTSGANVLTF. In DNA form, the CDR3 reads TGTGCCAGCAGGACTAGCGGGGGTACCTCTGGGGCCAACGTCCTGACTTTC.

The chain is built from TRBV19 and TRBJ2-5, with TRBD1 identical over 7 bases. Unmatched junction bases numbered 10, after V lost 7 bases and J lost 5 bases. CDR1 is LNHDA, CDR2 SQIVND, per germline (reference sequence). The CDR3 is made up of 14 amino acids. The DNA of the CDR3 is TGTGCCAGTAACAGCAGGGGGAGTTTGGAGACCCAGTACTTC. Translated: CASNSRGSLETQYF.

The CDR3 DNA reads TGCAGCGTTAGGGACAGGGGACGATACAATGAGCAGTTCTTC. This encodes CSVRDRGRYNEQFF. The chain joins TRBV29-1 to TRBJ2-1, with TRBD1 identical over 10 bases. The J segment lost 4 bases and the V segment lost 5 bases, leaving 5 bases of the junction unmatched. This CDR3 has 14 amino acids. Germline lookup yields CDR1 SQVTM and CDR2 ANQGSEA.

This rearrangement joins TRBV10-3 to TRBJ2-1; 13 positions match TRBD2. CDR1 and CDR2 (germline): ENHRY, SYGVKD. CDR3 length: 19 amino acids. V shed 6 bases, J shed 5 bases, and the junction held 16 bases outside the gene matches. The CDR3 loop reads CAIRAGLAGDKTGDNEQFF. DNA of the CDR3: TGTGCCATCAGGGCCGGACTAGCGGGGGACAAGACGGGCGACAATGAGCAGTTCTTC.

The sample holds one count of this clone. The V call is TRBV2, the J call TRBJ2-3; 7 bases are a match to TRBD1. V gave up 6 bases and J gave up 1 base; unmatched junction bases: 4. The CDR3 is made up of 14 amino acids. Germline V gene lookup returns CDR1 SNHLY and CDR2 FYNNEI. CDR3 sequence (DNA): TGTGCCAGCAGGACCGGGACAGGCACAGATACGCAGTATTTT. It codes for CASRTGTGTDTQYF.

The gene calls are TRBV6-5 and TRBJ2-7, with TRBD1 identical over 7 bases. The V and J ends lost 6 bases and 4 bases, in that order; junction bases with no gene match: 9. The V gene's germline CDR1 is MNHEY and CDR2 SVGAGI. This CDR3 is built from 14 residues. CDR3 sequence: CASSDRALGYEQYF. Written as DNA, the CDR3 is TGTGCCAGCAGCGACAGGGCCCTAGGATACGAGCAGTACTTC.

The V gene is TRBV12-3 or TRBV12-4, the J gene TRBJ1-1; D might be TRBD1 (6 bases). Trimming shortened V by 7 bases and J by 6 bases, and 12 bases separated the two germline ends. This CDR3 comprises 12 residues. The CDR3: CASTLGGPEAFF. Here the CDR3 DNA reads TGTGCCAGCACCCTTGGGGGCCCTGAAGCTTTCTTT.

The V call is TRBV5-1, the J call TRBJ2-1, with 7 bases fitting TRBD1. CDR1 is SGHRS and CDR2 is YFSETQ in the germline V gene. The CDR3 contains 13 residues. The V segment lost 4 bases and the J segment 10 bases; nucleotides outside the gene matches: 8. The CDR3, as DNA: TGCGCCAGCAGCACTGATACAGGGGACGAGCAGTTCTTC. It specifies CASSTDTGDEQFF.

The J gene is TRBJ1-5, the V gene TRBV19; perhaps TRBD1 as D (6 bases). This CDR3 has 19 residues. V lost 5 bases and J 0 bases, leaving 23 bases between the germline ends. Per the germline V gene, CDR1 is LNHDA and CDR2 is SQIVND (reference sequence). The CDR3 region is CASSPTPDSWGYSNQPQHF. The DNA of the CDR3 is TGTGCCAGTAGTCCCACTCCGGACAGTTGGGGCTATAGCAATCAGCCCCAGCATTTT.

The J gene is TRBJ2-1, the V gene TRBV25-1, with 12 bases matching TRBD2. This CDR3 is built from 14 residues. Germline lookup yields CDR1 MGHDK and CDR2 SYGVNS. Trimming took 8 bases from V and 9 from J; bases not matched to a gene: 8. CDR3 sequence: CASSLAGGLGEQFF. The CDR3, as DNA: TGTGCCAGCTCTCTAGCGGGAGGGCTGGGTGAGCAGTTCTTC.

The chain couples TRBV6-5 to TRBJ2-6; tentative D call: TRBD1 (5 bases). This CDR3 comprises 16 residues. V lost 0 bases, J lost 0 bases, and 6 bases lay in between. Per the germline V gene, CDR1 is MNHEY and CDR2 is SVGAGI. For the CDR3, the DNA is TGTGCCAGCAGTTACTCACAGGCCTCTGGGGCCAACGTCCTGACTTTC. Translating gives CASSYSQASGANVLTF.

The chain combines TRBV29-1 with TRBJ2-5; 7 nucleotides agree with TRBD2. CDR3 size: 13 residues. V lost 7 bases, J lost 2 bases, and 7 bases stayed unmatched. Germline CDR1 and CDR2: SQVTM and ANQGSEA. DNA for the CDR3: TGCAGCGGTGGGTGGGGGGGGCAAGAGACCCAGTACTTC. This encodes CSGGWGGQETQYF.

The chain links TRBV7-2 to TRBJ1-1; 8 positions agree with TRBD1. V shed 5 bases and J 0 bases; nucleotides not matched to a gene: 5. The germline CDR1 and CDR2 sequences are SGHTA and FQGNSA. This CDR3 contains 15 residues. CDR3 amino acids: CASSGGDRMNTEAFF. For the CDR3, the DNA is TGTGCCAGCAGCGGGGGGGACAGGATGAACACTGAAGCTTTCTTT.